This paragraph reports one T cell receptor (beta chain). It has no known antigen specificity. No much larger clone exists at a distance of one base, and base qualities are not known. This entry is derived from a study of shared clonotypes between healthy human individuals (dated by TCRdb to 2020 to 2022). Background on the whole study: The cohort comprised two women and a few men aged 18 to 49 years. To estimate repertoire size and how much clonotypes are shared between individuals, the study performed deep sequencing of blood TCR repertoires from roughly five healthy adults. Leukapheresis yielded between about 0.8 and 8.9 billion PBMCs per donor. For each donor, CD4 naive and CD4 memory were each given three plates, CD8 naive was given two plates, and CD8 memory was given one plate. Different laboratories and diverse techniques were used to prepare libraries and sequence TCR repertoires, to increase sequencing depth and limit assay-specific biases.

CD8 naive samples were CD45RO-negative cells positively selected for CCR7, giving a CD45RA+CCR7+ population that excluded TemRA cells. The donors were healthy, HIV-negative adults who had no recently reported acute infections or vaccinations. All donors were Caucasian adults living in Nashville, Tennessee, USA. After blood collection by leukapheresis, PBMCs were isolated using Ficoll-Histopaque density gradient centrifugation and then cryopreserved in the vapor phase of liquid nitrogen. Analytical flow cytometry was used to check the purity and quantity of each magnetically sorted T cell population. From each sorted fraction, genomic DNA was isolated and quantified by UV absorbance on a Nanodrop 2000c. TCR CDR3 regions were amplified from genomic DNA by multiplex PCR using the deep immunoSEQ assay. For each cell subset, the extracted genomic DNA was distributed evenly across all wells of several immunoSEQ 96-well plates, and each plate served as one replicate. For sorted subsets, roughly 0.2 ug genomic DNA, equal to approximately 30,000 T cell genomes, was loaded into each replicate PCR. The purified libraries were quantified using a Qubit 3.0 fluorometer, sized with a Bioanalyzer 2100, and then quantified again using the KAPA Library Quantification kit. Every immunoSEQ 96-well plate was sequenced on a separate single-read 150-cycle Illumina NextSeq 550 flow cell. The paper's processing steps were these. Because only junctional sequences without quality scores were contained in the immunoSEQ output, filtering matching that applied to full-length reads could not be performed. Sequences were annotated with PyIR, a Python wrapper for IgBLAST v1.9, and V/J genes and CDR3 were assigned using IMGT germline references. Reads with weak V/J assignments (E-value above 1e-6), missing CDR3, stop codons, out-of-frame junctions, or ambiguous translated residues were removed. V3J clonotypes were defined by identical inferred V gene, J gene, and CDR3 amino acid sequence. Percentage overlap between repertoires was computed as shared unique clonotypes divided by the size of the smaller repertoire. Richness of each repertoire was evaluated using RTK rarefaction, the Chao1 estimator, and Recon v2.1 estimates of unobserved clonotypes. Generation probabilities were computed with OLGA for all TCRbeta clonotypes obtained by the gDNA method from several donors. TCRdb re-hosts the immuneACCESS table, in-frame sequences only. Its copies lack some clones; in the studies checked, an unresolved V gene accounts for under half of them, and the cause for the rest is not known. That table gives V, J and clone size, and the DNA gave D and trimming. A total of about 2 million clones appear in this sample, about 94% of them only once. The ten largest clones take up less than 1.5% of the sample.

What the research found in general, with its limitations: Only blood was sampled, and tissue TCR repertoires likely differ from those in blood. Based on pairwise subsampling, the degree of clonotype sharing among donors was expected to be affected by sequencing depth. Even with the large sequencing depth, rarefaction of the sorted-subset datasets indicated that sequencing was incomplete. Estimated clonotype richness was generally larger for naive than for memory subsets. Because the study included only a small number of donors, the genetic and exposure-history diversity represented was limited. Clonotypes shared by all four sorted-subset donors showed higher generation probabilities than non-shared clonotypes. Roughly 5.2% of naive CD4, 3.5% of naive CD8, roughly 2.4% of memory CD4, and about 0.4% of memory CD8 clonotypes were shared across a few donors.

Spanning cysteine to phenylalanine, the CDR3 consists of 15 amino acids. The only DNA kept is the CDR3, 45 bases in frame from the first base. The germline V gene (reference sequence) supplies CDR1 SGHKS and CDR2 YYEKEE. A distance of 12 bases separates the germline ends of V and J, which lose 2 bases and 0 bases respectively. This sequence originates from a man between 18 and 35 years old in good health. The chain uses TRBV5-5 and TRBJ2-7; matching of 6 bases hints at TRBD2 as the D gene. The sequencing sample was made of naive CD8+ T cells sorted from blood. The cell subset or site label on this specimen signifies: CD45RA+CCR7+. The nucleotide sequence is TGTGCCAGCAGCTTAGGAGGACTAAACTCCTACGAGCAGTACTTC. It translates as CASSLGGLNSYEQYF.